This TCR beta chain was captured in a study of chemoradiotherapy in HPV16-positive cancers. Overall study results and limits: Better recurrence-free survival went with HPV-responsive T-cell expansion in HPV16-positive patients. HPV-specific T cells were functionally defined from only a couple of HPV16-positive patients. Candidate HPV-specific clones and E7-related TCR motifs grew in tumor during treatment.

The CDR3 contains 16 residues. Germline V gene lookup returns CDR1 SGHTA and CDR2 FQGNSA. Trimming removed 7 bases from V and 0 bases from J; junction bases left unmatched: 9. This clone was observed a single time. Its specificity is not known. Libraries were prepared by immunoSEQ multiplex PCR; TCRdb keeps only in-frame clonotypes and omits some of them. The data show 40,000 to 65,000 clones, with under 95% seen just once and around 3.3% held by the top ten. Repertoires were sampled repeatedly during chemoradiotherapy. The TCR sequence derives from a human donor with HPV-associated anogenital cancer. This chain uses TRBV7-2 with TRBJ1-5; 7 bases align to TRBD1. Here the sequenced sample was blood, taken from a patient who underwent chemoradiotherapy. The CDR3 loop reads CASTLGQVNSNQPQHF. DNA for the CDR3: TGTGCCAGCACCCTCGGACAGGTCAATAGCAATCAGCCCCAGCATTTT.